These 28 T cell receptor beta chains came from one sample sequenced in a study of T cell clusters in autoimmune cytopenias. About 37,500 genome equivalents of blood DNA were amplified for TRB. TRB was amplified by touch-down multiplex PCR, primer pools A and B combined. Reanalyzing the multiplex PCR reads, TCRdb keeps one entry per CDR3 protein, without DNA. This table lists more than 4,500 distinct CDR3 sequences. The data were also submitted as part of a second study, on T cell repertoires in aging, cancer and after chemotherapy.

The material sequenced was peripheral blood. These receptors were collected from a human donor in good health.

The genes are TRBV15 and TRBJ2-7; with no DNA, the TCRdb D assignment of TRBD1 cannot be verified. The length of the CDR3 is 15 residues. Germline CDR1 and CDR2: LNHNV and YYDKDF (reference sequence). This CDR3 reads CATSREPGRGSEQYF.

The chain uses TRBV29-1 and TRBJ2-7; TCRdb designates TRBD2, a call that cannot be tested without DNA. This CDR3 region has 16 residues. CDR1 is SQVTM, CDR2 ANQGSEA, per germline. The CDR3 is CSVEGLSGIRSYEQYF.

In terms of frequency, this clonotype is medium-sized. This chain links TRBV6-2 or TRBV6-3 with TRBJ2-3; TCRdb outputs TRBD2, but without DNA this stays unchecked. This CDR3 has 15 amino acids. CDR1 is MNHEY and CDR2 is SVGEGT in the germline V gene. The CDR3 loop reads CASSPSGRNTDTQYF.

The gene calls are TRBV7-9 and TRBJ2-7; the TCRdb D gene call, TRBD1, has no DNA to confirm it. Germline V gene data show CDR1 as SEHNR and CDR2 as FQNEAQ (reference sequence). CDR3 length: 17 amino acids. This CDR3 reads CASSSDRTRTSSYEQYF.

The chain has TRBV29-1 and TRBJ1-2. Germline CDR1 SQVTM, CDR2 ANQGSEA. CDR3 size: 12 residues. The CDR3 spells CSVVQVNYGYTF.

This clonotype shows up as medium-sized by frequency. CDR3 protein: CASVRGTGVAGELFF. The chain employs TRBV6-1 and TRBJ2-2; TCRdb's D call of TRBD1 is untestable without DNA. This CDR3 spans 15 amino acids. Germline CDR1 MNHNS, CDR2 SASEGT.

Frequency places this clonotype as medium-sized. The V and J genes are TRBV13 and TRBJ2-2. The germline gives CDR1 PRHDT, CDR2 FYEKMQ (reference sequence). This CDR3 region has 12 residues. This CDR3 is CASSFLGGELFF. The full variable domain, with the rest looked up from reference TRBV13 and TRBJ2-2, is AAGVIQSPRHLIKEKRETATLKCYPIPRHDTVYWYQQGPGQDPQFLISFYEKMQSDKGSIPDRFSAQQFSDYHSELNMSSLELGDSALYFCASSFLGGELFFGEGSRLTVL.

This chain uses TRBV7-9 with TRBJ2-1; TCRdb calls TRBD1, which cannot be checked without DNA. The CDR3 covers 17 residues. The V gene's germline CDR1 is SEHNR and CDR2 FQNEAQ (reference sequence). This chain's CDR3 is CASSPRGQGEFGNEQFF.

The chain carries TRBV15 and TRBJ2-5; TCRdb designates TRBD1, a call that cannot be tested without DNA. This CDR3 is built from 13 residues. The germline V gene encodes CDR1 LNHNV and CDR2 YYDKDF (reference sequence). CDR3 protein: CASSPGTQETQYF.

The V gene is TRBV29-1, the J gene TRBJ2-1. Germline-derived CDR1 and CDR2 are SQVTM and ANQGSEA. The CDR3 has 11 residues. The CDR3 region is CSVDRANEQFF.

This rearrangement joins TRBV27 to TRBJ2-1; there is no DNA to check the TCRdb D call of TRBD1. CDR3 length: 14 amino acids. Germline CDR1 is MNHEY and CDR2 is SMNVEV (reference sequence). CDR3 in amino acids: CASSGTGRRGEQFF.

The V and J genes are TRBV20-1 and TRBJ2-1; the TCRdb D gene call, TRBD1, has no DNA to confirm it. CDR3 length: 17 amino acids. CDR1 DFQATT and CDR2 SNEGSKA come from the germline V gene (reference sequence). CDR3 protein: CSATGQGDYLSDNEQFF.

The chain joins TRBV30 to TRBJ2-7; TCRdb picks TRBD1, but there is no DNA to check that call. This CDR3 contains 11 residues. Germline assignment: CDR1 GTSNPN and CDR2 SVGIG (reference sequence). CDR3 region: CAWGRGYEQYF.

This clonotype registers medium-sized by frequency. This chain links TRBV13 with TRBJ2-5; the TCRdb call, TRBD1, lacks DNA for checking. CDR1 and CDR2 (germline): PRHDT, FYEKMQ (reference sequence). The CDR3 runs 13 residues. The CDR3 protein is CASSLWGRETQYF.

The V and J genes are TRBV15 and TRBJ1-6; the D call from TCRdb, TRBD1, cannot be confirmed without DNA. This CDR3 spans 15 amino acids. Germline V gene sequence: CDR1 LNHNV, CDR2 YYDKDF (reference sequence). This CDR3 reads CATSSTGGGNSPLHF.

This rearrangement joins TRBV6-2 or TRBV6-3 to TRBJ2-5; TCRdb's D call, TRBD2, is unchecked because there is no DNA. Germline lookup yields CDR1 MNHEY and CDR2 SVGEGT. The CDR3 totals 13 residues. The CDR3: CASSPSTSQTQYF.

The chain joins TRBV7-9 to TRBJ2-3; TCRdb names TRBD1, which stays unverified in the absence of DNA. This CDR3 contains 15 residues. CDR1 and CDR2 (germline): SEHNR, FQNEAQ (reference sequence). CDR3 loop: CASSLDSTHTDTQYF.

The gene calls are TRBV19 and TRBJ1-2. This CDR3 is built from 12 residues. Germline loops: CDR1 LNHDA, CDR2 SQIVND (reference sequence). The CDR3 sequence is CASSIDPGGYTF.

V gene TRBV6-2 or TRBV6-3 combines with J gene TRBJ1-5. The V gene's germline CDR1 is MNHEY and CDR2 SVGEGT. The CDR3 runs 15 residues. The CDR3: CASSYSVTQNQPQHF.

The chain recombines TRBV12-3 or TRBV12-4 with TRBJ2-5; with no DNA, the TCRdb D assignment of TRBD2 cannot be verified. This CDR3 spans 11 amino acids. This CDR3 reads CASRVRETQYF.

This clonotype is classed as medium-sized by frequency. V and J are TRBV30 and TRBJ1-2. Looked up from germline, CDR1 is GTSNPN and CDR2 is SVGIG (reference sequence). The CDR3 is made up of 11 amino acids. The CDR3 reads CAWSMAAGYTF.

CDR3 protein: CASSLYSRAGSTEAFF. The chain recombines TRBV27 with TRBJ1-1. Germline V gene data show CDR1 as MNHEY and CDR2 as SMNVEV (reference sequence). The CDR3 is 16 amino acids.

This rearrangement joins TRBV5-6 to TRBJ2-2; TCRdb's assignment of TRBD1 cannot be checked, as there is no DNA. The CDR3 contains 16 residues. Per germline, CDR1 SGHDT and CDR2 YYEEEE. The CDR3 here is CASSYLGGANTGELFF. The entire variable domain, with the rest obtained from reference TRBV5-6 and TRBJ2-2, is as follows: DAGVTQSPTHLIKTRGQQVTLRCSPKSGHDTVSWYQQALGQGPQFIFQYYEEEERQRGNFPDRFSGHQFPNYSSELNVNALLLGDSALYLCASSYLGGANTGELFFGEGSRLTVL.

The rearrangement joins TRBV30 to TRBJ2-1; TCRdb reports TRBD1, a call that lacks DNA to check it against. CDR1 is GTSNPN, CDR2 SVGIG, per germline (reference sequence). The CDR3 contains 12 residues. The CDR3 sequence is CAWLGDVNEQFF.

This clonotype counts as medium-sized by frequency. The chain employs TRBV19 and TRBJ1-6; there is no DNA to check the TCRdb D call of TRBD1. This CDR3 contains 13 residues. Germline V lookup: CDR1 LNHDA, CDR2 SQIVND (reference sequence). The CDR3 is CASSINRDSPLHF.

The chain is built from TRBV5-3 and TRBJ1-5. TRBV5-3 has ORF status, its function being uncertain. This CDR3 is built from 15 residues. The CDR3 reads CARSFRRRSNQPQHF.

The genes are TRBV6-5 and TRBJ2-2; there is no DNA to check the TCRdb D call of TRBD2. This CDR3 comprises 19 residues. CDR1 and CDR2 (germline): MNHEY, SVGAGI. The CDR3 reads CASSYSVLAGARDTGELFF.

The chain combines TRBV7-2 with TRBJ2-7; there is no DNA to check the TCRdb D call of TRBD1. The germline CDR1 and CDR2 sequences are SGHTA and FQGNSA. This CDR3 spans 14 amino acids. CDR3 in amino acids: CASSFGRDDYEQYF.